This T cell receptor (beta chain) was recorded in a study of blood T cell repertoires in COVID-19 (dated by TCRdb to the early 2020s). At the level of the whole study: Samples covering the acute and convalescent phases of COVID-19 were provided by collaborators in the United States, Italy and Spain. The material from the prospective study consisted of cDNA or gDNA derived from T cells, B-cell-depleted T cells, or PBMCs. Samples were obtained from the ongoing ImmuneRACE study (first 160 participants) and from 1,254 subjects provided by 6 global collaborators. The sample metadata nearly always contained a de-identified subject ID, COVID-19 status, age in years and sex. Deeply sampled blood TCRbeta repertoires from subjects exposed to, actively infected with, or recovered from COVID-19 were included in the dataset. The repertoires were released in a freely available public database intended as a resource for research on the immune response to SARS-CoV-2. Where available, HLA class I and class II types were taken from metadata supplied by the sample provider and were not determined by assay-based typing. Beyond this particular receptor, the publication reports: The amount of clinical and demographic metadata varied by source and participant and was provided uncurated.

The CDR1 and CDR2 encoded by the germline V gene are SGHTA and FQGNSA. The junction carries 9 bases between V and J, which are trimmed by 1 base and 2 bases respectively. The CDR3 runs 15 residues from the cysteine to the phenylalanine. The kept DNA is CDR3 alone, 45 bases in frame from the first base. TCRbeta CDR3 regions were amplified from genomic DNA using the immunoSEQ Assay, a bias-controlled multiplex PCR. As for how the authors treated the data: Nucleated cell counts per sample were estimated from amplification of reference gene primers within the assay. To quantify the absolute abundance of each unique TCRbeta CDR3 rearrangement, sequence reads were collapsed and filtered. For each sample, productive Simpson clonality was calculated as the square root of Simpson's diversity index over productive rearrangements. The clones in this table, taken by TCRdb from immuneACCESS, are in-frame only. Not every clone is retained; where verified, under half of the shortfall comes from an unresolved V gene, and the cause of the rest is unknown. V, J and clone size derive from that table, while D and trimming were established from the DNA sequence. For this sample the table gives 310,000 or so clones, of which approximately 93% were detected only once. Jointly, the top ten make up approximately 2% of the sample.

One collaborating source in Seattle enrolled patients during active infection and followed them longitudinally through the course of disease. Each collaborating institution followed its own protocols to collect whole blood in K2EDTA tubes. For TCRbeta analysis, collaborator samples were shipped as frozen whole blood, as isolated PBMCs, or as DNA extracted from either sample type. In regard to this clone: No cognate antigen has been identified for it. No qualities accompany the bases; no much larger clone lies one base away.

Input material: peripheral blood. This clonotype was sampled from a woman in her twenties or thirties with COVID-19, enrolled during active disease. The chain joins TRBV7-2 to TRBJ1-3, with no confidently assigned D gene. The CDR3 has the sequence CASSLGGYAGNTIYF. Read as DNA, the sequence is TGTGCCAGCAGCTTAGGAGGTTATGCTGGAAACACCATATATTTT.